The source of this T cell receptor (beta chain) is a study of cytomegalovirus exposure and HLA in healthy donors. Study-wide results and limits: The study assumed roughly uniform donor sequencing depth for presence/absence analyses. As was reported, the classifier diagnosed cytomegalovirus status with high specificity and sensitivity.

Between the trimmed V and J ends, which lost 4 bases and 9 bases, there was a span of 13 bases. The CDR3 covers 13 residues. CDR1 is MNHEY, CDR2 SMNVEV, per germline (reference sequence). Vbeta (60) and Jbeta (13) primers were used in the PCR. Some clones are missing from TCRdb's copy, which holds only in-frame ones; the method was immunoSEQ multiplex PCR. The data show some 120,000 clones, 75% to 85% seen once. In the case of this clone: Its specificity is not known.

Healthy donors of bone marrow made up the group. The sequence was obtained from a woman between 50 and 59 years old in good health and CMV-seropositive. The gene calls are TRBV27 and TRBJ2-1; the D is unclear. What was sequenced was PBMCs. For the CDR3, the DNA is TGTGCCAGCAGTTCCCTCGGAGCGCGTGAGCAGTTCTTC. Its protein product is CASSSLGAREQFF.